This T cell receptor beta chain was sequenced for a study of blood T cells in healthy people across ages. The germline V gene has CDR1 SGHKS and CDR2 YYEKEE (reference sequence). Trimming shortened V by 4 bases and J by 4 bases, and 12 bases separated the two germline ends. CDR3 length: 14 residues. It was with a sample-barcoded 5' primer and a J-beta primer mix that a second PCR of about 6 to 12 cycles was run. TCRdb re-called the 5' RACE reads through MiXCR, storing one row per CDR3 protein. This sample has about 1.5 million distinct CDR3 sequences, with roughly 40% found just once. V and J are TRBV5-5 and TRBJ1-3, with D possibly matching TRBD1 (5 bases). Specimen: blood. This TCR was recovered from a woman younger than 35 in good health. The CDR3 here is CASSLAGGGNTIYF. In DNA form, the CDR3 reads TGTGCCAGCAGCCTCGCCGGGGGGGGAAACACCATATATTTT.